The clone carrying this T cell receptor (beta chain) was seen a handful of times. As yet, its antigen is unknown. TCRdb fed the RT-PCR reads into MiXCR, producing one record per CDR3 protein. Here the sample spans 550,000 to 600,000 distinct CDR3 sequences, 10% to 15% being singletons. This entry comes from a study of response to subunit inactivated influenza vaccine. General study points: Authors suggested seasonal influenza vaccinations each recruit few new T cells.

The CDR3 is 12 residues long. V lost 3 bases and J 5 bases, leaving 7 bases between the germline ends. Germline V gene sequence: CDR1 SGHTA, CDR2 FQGNSA. Sequencing was performed on PBMCs from blood, taken on the day of vaccination. The chain carries TRBV7-2 and TRBJ2-5, with D possibly TRBD2 on 6 matching bases. The TCR comes from a man aged 50 to 60 who received an inactivated influenza vaccine. In nucleotides, the CDR3 is TGTGCCAGCAGCTTTCGGGGGGAGACCCAGTACTTC. Protein product: CASSFRGETQYF.